The source of this T cell receptor (beta chain) is a study of coeliac disease. Across the study: Coeliac patients had newly diagnosed active disease, refractory type I disease, or gluten-free diet control. Without high-resolution HLA typing, biased TRBV7-2 usage was queried.

General study results and limits: Active celiac intraepithelial and lamina propria samples had lower TRB and TRG clonality than control samples.

The method was immunoSEQ multiplex PCR; TCRdb's version includes in-frame clones alone and lacks a portion of them. The sample has about 4,700 clones, about 61% seen once. CDR1 and CDR2 from the germline V gene are GTSNPN and SVGIG (reference sequence). After removal of 4 bases from V and 8 bases from J, the junction contained 7 bases not matched to a gene. The CDR3 extends over 14 amino acids. As to this clone: Its target is not known.

Each fraction contributed one roughly 500,000-cell aliquot for sequencing. This receptor was obtained from a woman between 70 and 85 years old with celiac disease. The specimen sequenced was lamina propria lymphocytes from the gut. This chain links TRBV30 with TRBJ1-4; 10 bases agree with TRBD1. CDR3 sequence (DNA): TGTGCCTGGAACTCCGGGACAGGGGACGAAAAACTGTTTTTT. Translating gives CAWNSGTGDEKLFF. The whole variable domain, filled in from reference TRBV30 and TRBJ1-4, reads SQTIHQWPATLVQPVGSPLSLECTVEGTSNPNLYWYRQAAGRGLQLLFYSVGIGQISSEVPQNLSASRPQDRQFILSSKKLLLSDSGFYLCAWNSGTGDEKLFFGSGTQLSVL.